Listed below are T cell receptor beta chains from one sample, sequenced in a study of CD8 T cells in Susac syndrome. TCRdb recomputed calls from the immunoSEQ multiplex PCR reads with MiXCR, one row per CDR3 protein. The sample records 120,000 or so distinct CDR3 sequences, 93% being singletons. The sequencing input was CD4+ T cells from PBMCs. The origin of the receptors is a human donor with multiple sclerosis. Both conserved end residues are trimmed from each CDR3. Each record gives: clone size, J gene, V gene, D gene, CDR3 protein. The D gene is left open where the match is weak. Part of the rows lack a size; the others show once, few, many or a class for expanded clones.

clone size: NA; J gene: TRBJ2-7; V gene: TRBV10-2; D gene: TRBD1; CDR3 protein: ASSPGQGVLLEQY
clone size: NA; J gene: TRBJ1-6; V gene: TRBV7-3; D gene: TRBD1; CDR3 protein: ASSLGTGPRWDYNSPLH
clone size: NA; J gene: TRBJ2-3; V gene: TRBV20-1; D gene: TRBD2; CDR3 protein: SARLAGTTDTQY
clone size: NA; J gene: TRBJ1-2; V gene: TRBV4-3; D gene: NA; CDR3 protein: ASSQDLGIGGYGYT
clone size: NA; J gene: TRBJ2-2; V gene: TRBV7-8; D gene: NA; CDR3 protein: ASSYLGNTGELF
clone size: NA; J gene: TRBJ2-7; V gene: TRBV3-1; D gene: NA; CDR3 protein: ASSQVQNEQY
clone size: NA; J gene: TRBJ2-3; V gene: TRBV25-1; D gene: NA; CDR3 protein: ASSDMWGRDTQY
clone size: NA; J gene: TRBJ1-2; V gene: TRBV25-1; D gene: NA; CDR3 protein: ASSEYISGVEGRYGYT
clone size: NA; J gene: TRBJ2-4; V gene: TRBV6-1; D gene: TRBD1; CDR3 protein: ASSLGTANLDIQY
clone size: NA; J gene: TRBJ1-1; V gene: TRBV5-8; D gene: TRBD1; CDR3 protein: ASSPVDRGQRGAEAF
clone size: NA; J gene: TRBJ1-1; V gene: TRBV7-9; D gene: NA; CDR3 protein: ASSRSTVNTEAF
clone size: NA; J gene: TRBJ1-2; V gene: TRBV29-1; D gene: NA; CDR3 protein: SVSGGGSGYT
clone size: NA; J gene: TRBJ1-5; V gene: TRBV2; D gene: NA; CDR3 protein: ASSEQGGQPQH
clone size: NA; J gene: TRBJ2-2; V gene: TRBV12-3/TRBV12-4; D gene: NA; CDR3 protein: ASSLGASTGELF
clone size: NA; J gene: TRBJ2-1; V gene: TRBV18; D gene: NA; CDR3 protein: ASSLGESHNEQF
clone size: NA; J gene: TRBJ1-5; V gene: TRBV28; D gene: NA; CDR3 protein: ASNVGRSLGNQPQH
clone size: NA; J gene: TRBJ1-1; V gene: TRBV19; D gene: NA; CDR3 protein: ASSDPQGMNTEAF
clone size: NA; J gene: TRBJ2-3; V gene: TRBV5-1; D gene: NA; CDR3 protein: ASSLSGTPKSTDTQY
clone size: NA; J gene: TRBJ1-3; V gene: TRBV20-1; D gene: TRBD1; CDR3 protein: SARKPQGVWGNTIY
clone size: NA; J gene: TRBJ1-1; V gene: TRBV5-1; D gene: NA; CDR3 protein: ASSLVGSNTEAF
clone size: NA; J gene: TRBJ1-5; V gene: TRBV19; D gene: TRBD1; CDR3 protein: ASSRTGTESNQPQH
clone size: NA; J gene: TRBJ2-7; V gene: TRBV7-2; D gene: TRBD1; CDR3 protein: ASSSRQGAYEQY
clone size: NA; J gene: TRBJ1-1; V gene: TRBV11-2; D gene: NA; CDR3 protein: ASSLGWFGLEAF
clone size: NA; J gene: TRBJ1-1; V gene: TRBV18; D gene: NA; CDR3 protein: ASSPPGGGRTEAF
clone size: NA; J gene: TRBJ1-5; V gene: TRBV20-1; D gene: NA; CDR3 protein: SAIAGASNQPQH
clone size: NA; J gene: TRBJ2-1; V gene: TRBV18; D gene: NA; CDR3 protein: ASSPEQGSYNEQF
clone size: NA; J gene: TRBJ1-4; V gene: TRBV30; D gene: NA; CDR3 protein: AWSVLGPGKLF
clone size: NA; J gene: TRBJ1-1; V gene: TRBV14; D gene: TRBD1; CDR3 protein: ASSQERQGGGRF
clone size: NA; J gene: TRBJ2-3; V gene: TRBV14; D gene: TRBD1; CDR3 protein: ASSQDGGQGTDTQY
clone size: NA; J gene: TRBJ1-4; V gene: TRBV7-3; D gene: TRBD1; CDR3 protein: ASSSGQANEKLF
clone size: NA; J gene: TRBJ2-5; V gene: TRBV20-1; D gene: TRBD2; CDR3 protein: SAREGLAGQETQY
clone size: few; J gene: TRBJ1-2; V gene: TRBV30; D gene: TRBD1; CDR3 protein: AWRDTGGANGYT
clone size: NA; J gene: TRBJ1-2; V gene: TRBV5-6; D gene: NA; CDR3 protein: ASSPRTQKGYT
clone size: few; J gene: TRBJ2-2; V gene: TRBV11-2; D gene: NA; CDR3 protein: ASSLEGVNTGELF
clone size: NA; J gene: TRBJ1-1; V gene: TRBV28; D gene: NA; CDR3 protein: ASSFFAATYTEAF
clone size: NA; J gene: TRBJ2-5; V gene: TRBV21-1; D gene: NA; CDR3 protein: ASSKESPSGQETQY
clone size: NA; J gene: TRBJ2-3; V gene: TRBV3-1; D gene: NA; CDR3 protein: ASSYGSGTDTQY
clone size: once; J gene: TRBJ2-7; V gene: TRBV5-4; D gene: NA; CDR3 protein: ASSPNSVAEQY
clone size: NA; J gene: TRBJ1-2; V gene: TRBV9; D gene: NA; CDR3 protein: ASSVGGARNGYT
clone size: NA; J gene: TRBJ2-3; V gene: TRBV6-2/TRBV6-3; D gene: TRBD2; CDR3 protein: ASSSSGAQY
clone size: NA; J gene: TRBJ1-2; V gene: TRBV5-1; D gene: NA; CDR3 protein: ASSSTTNYGYT
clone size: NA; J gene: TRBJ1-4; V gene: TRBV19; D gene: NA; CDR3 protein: ASGTLTNEKLF
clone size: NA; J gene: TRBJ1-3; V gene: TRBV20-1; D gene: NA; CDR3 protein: SVLQGSGNTIY
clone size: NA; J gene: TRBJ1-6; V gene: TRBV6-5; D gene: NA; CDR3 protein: ASTTGTRGNSPLH
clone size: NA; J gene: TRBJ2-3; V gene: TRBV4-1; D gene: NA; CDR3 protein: ASSQGPHTDTQY
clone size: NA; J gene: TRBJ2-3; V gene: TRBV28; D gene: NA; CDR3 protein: ASSLGGTGTDTQY
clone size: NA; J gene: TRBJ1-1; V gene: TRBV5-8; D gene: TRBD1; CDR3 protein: ASSEPDRSTEAF
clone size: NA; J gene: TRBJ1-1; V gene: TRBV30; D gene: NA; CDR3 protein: AWSNSLNTEAF
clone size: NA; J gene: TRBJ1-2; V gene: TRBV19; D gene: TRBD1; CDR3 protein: ASSTSTGASYGYT
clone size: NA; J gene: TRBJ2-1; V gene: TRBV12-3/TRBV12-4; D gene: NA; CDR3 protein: ASNAIGDEQF
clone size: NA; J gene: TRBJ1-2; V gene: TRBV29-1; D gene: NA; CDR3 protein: SVEEAGGPSNYGYT